Listed here are 12 T cell receptor beta chains from one sample, sequenced in a study of blood T cells in healthy people across ages (dated by TCRdb to between 2014 and 2016). Library preparation used 5' RACE. The sequencing machine was an Illumina HiSeq 2500. The second PCR ran for roughly 6 to 11 cycles and used a J-beta primer mix along with a sample-barcoded 5' primer. TCRdb's own reprocessing of the public reads used fastp at Q25 and MiXCR and kept productive beta chains. Here each entry gathers all rows of one CDR3 protein and keeps the most common genes and DNA. The sample has more than 1,400,000 distinct CDR3 sequences on record, roughly 45% of them singletons. The ten top clones hold approximately 7.9% of the sample. The sequenced sample consisted of blood. The receptor set was obtained from a woman aged 18-35 years in good health.

V usage is TRBV6-5 and J usage is TRBJ2-7; D ambiguous. The germline CDR1 and CDR2 sequences are MNHEY and SVGAGI. The V gene lost 6 bases and the J gene lost 6 bases, with 18 bases spanning the gap. This CDR3 contains 14 residues. The chain's CDR3 is CASSRVGSSGEQYF. CDR3 DNA: TGTGCCAGCAGCCGAGTGGGTAGCTCGGGCGAGCAGTACTTC.

This chain joins TRBV6-5 and TRBJ2-4; no definite D call. Gene TRBJ2-7 matches the end of the DNA better, so the J call may be wrong. This CDR3 region has 14 residues. Germline V gives CDR1 MNHEY, CDR2 SVGAGI. The CDR3 coding sequence is TGTGCCAGCAGTTACGAGACGGCCTGGAGCGAGCAGTACTTC. Residues: CASSYETAWSEQYF.

There are many counts of this clonotype. This chain joins TRBV18 and TRBJ1-1; tentatively, D is TRBD1 (6 bases). CDR1 is KGHSH, CDR2 LQKENI, per germline. Trimming left V 0 bases short and J 6 bases short, with 17 bases between. The CDR3 runs to 16 residues. CDR3 amino acids: CASSPPPMTGGPEAFF. The DNA of the CDR3 is TGTGCCAGCTCACCACCGCCGATGACAGGCGGACCTGAAGCTTTCTTT.

V and J are TRBV6-5 and TRBJ2-3; D ambiguous. V shed 5 bases and J shed 1 base, with 13 bases lying between them. Germline CDR1 MNHEY, CDR2 SVGAGI. The CDR3 is 15 amino acids. Here the CDR3 DNA reads TGTGCCAGCAGTAACGGGCCGGCCGGCACAGATACGCAGTATTTT. Protein: CASSNGPAGTDTQYF.

The gene calls are TRBV12-3 or TRBV12-4 and TRBJ2-3; 13 nucleotides line up with TRBD2. The CDR3 sequence is 15 residues long. With V trimmed by 6 bases and J by 9 bases, 9 bases remained unmatched. The CDR3, as DNA: TGTGCCAGCAGCTACGGGACTAGCGGGGTCGAGACGCAGTATTTT. Its protein is CASSYGTSGVETQYF.

V gene TRBV12-5 combines with J gene TRBJ2-5, with 9 positions matching TRBD2. Germline values: CDR1 LGHNT, CDR2 FRNRAP. The CDR3 runs to 14 residues. The J segment lost 13 bases and the V segment lost 4 bases, leaving 13 bases of the junction unmatched. CDR3 amino acids: CASGSASGTNAGYF. CDR3 sequence (DNA): TGTGCTAGTGGTTCGGCTAGCGGGACAAACGCGGGGTACTTC.

This clonotype was counted only a few times. This rearrangement joins TRBV20-1 to TRBJ2-7; D might be TRBD2 (6 bases). The ends were cut back, 5 bases at V and 5 bases at J, with 10 bases in the middle. The CDR3 sequence is 11 residues long. The germline V gene has CDR1 DFQATT and CDR2 SNEGSKA (reference sequence). The CDR3 protein is CSAQGLNEQYF. The CDR3 DNA follows: TGCAGTGCTCAGGGACTCAACGAGCAGTACTTC.

The CDR3 bases are TGTGCCAGCAGATATGACAAGGGACGGATGAACACTGAAGCTTTCTTT. Translated: CASRYDKGRMNTEAFF. The chain carries TRBV7-2 and TRBJ1-1; a weak D match, TRBD1 (5 bases). Trimming pared 6 bases from V and 0 bases from J, leaving 17 bases between. The CDR3 has 16 amino acids. Germline V gene lookup returns CDR1 SGHTA and CDR2 FQGNSA.

The chain links TRBV7-9 to TRBJ1-1; maybe TRBD1 (5 bases). This CDR3 contains 13 residues. The V gene lost 10 bases and the J gene lost 4 bases, with 16 bases spanning the gap. CDR1 is SEHNR, CDR2 FQNEAQ, per germline (reference sequence). CDR3 DNA sequence: TGTGCCACCGGGGGGGAACGAGGCACTGAAGCTTTCTTT. Protein: CATGGERGTEAFF.

This chain connects TRBV10-3 to TRBJ2-3; D may be TRBD2 (6 bases). This CDR3 is built from 12 residues. The V gene lost 7 bases and the J gene lost 3 bases, with 8 bases spanning the gap. Germline V CDR1 and CDR2: ENHRY, SYGVKD. The CDR3 DNA reads as TGTGCCATCACCGGGAGTACAGATACGCAGTATTTT. Protein sequence: CAITGSTDTQYF.

The gene calls are TRBV27 and TRBJ2-6, with D possibly being TRBD1 or TRBD2 (6 bases each). Germline CDR1 is MNHEY and CDR2 is SMNVEV (reference sequence). Trimming took 7 bases from V and 10 from J, leaving 29 bases between them. The CDR3 sequence is 18 residues long. DNA of the CDR3: TGTGCCAGCACCCGGAGGGACTTCGCCAGGGGCCACTCAAACGTCCTGACTTTC. It translates to CASTRRDFARGHSNVLTF. Based on the CDR3 plus reference TRBV27 and TRBJ2-6, the full variable domain is EAQVTQNPRYLITVTGKKLTVTCSQNMNHEYMSWYRQDPGLGLRQIYYSMNVEVTDKGDVPEGYKVSRKEKRNFPLILESPSPNQTSLYFCASTRRDFARGHSNVLTFGAGSRLTVL.

This clonotype was seen a few times. The chain is built from TRBV27 and TRBJ1-2; 9 bases map to TRBD1. The trim removed 2 bases at V and 5 bases at J, leaving 6 bases unmatched. This CDR3 contains 15 residues. Germline V gene lookup returns CDR1 MNHEY and CDR2 SMNVEV (reference sequence). CDR3: CASSLTGQGRYGYTF. The CDR3 DNA sequence: TGTGCCAGCAGTTTAACGGGACAGGGTCGGTATGGCTACACCTTC.